The present T cell receptor beta chain was sequenced within a study of identical twins (dated by TCRdb to 2015 to 2016). Regarding the study in general: To test whether fetal clonotypes persist, this study deep-sequenced TCR alpha and beta repertoires from monozygotic twins, from unrelated adults of various ages, and from cord blood. To rule out contamination, replicate twin experiments were performed at different times with different library preparation protocols. Paper-wide results and their limitations: In monozygotic twins, out-of-frame TCR alpha sharing was systematically underestimated by recombination models, although the models agreed with sharing between unrelated individuals. Out-of-frame TCR alpha sequences shared between twins showed an excess of low generation-probability sequences compared with coincidental sharing between unrelated individuals. The excess sharing between twins in beta out-of-frame sequences was weaker because fewer shared sequences reduced the signal-to-noise ratio. Abundant cord blood beta clonotypes had fewer insertions, young adult naive repertoires showed a similar but weaker trend, and memory repertoires showed no such trend. Invariant T cells such as MAIT and iNKT could partly confound zero-insertion analyses, though diverse VJ usage argued against this for most clonotypes. Because the same donors could not be followed over many years, the conclusions depended on cross-sectional statistical analysis.

The germline V gene provides CDR1 MDHEN and CDR2 SYDVKM. Trimming at the junction amounts to 3 bases on V and 5 bases on J, and the germline ends lie 10 bases apart. Including the terminal cysteine and phenylalanine, the CDR3 comprises 13 residues. Left in the record is the CDR3 DNA by itself, 39 bases read in frame from the first base. All donors were healthy Caucasians. Three pairs of female monozygotic twins, all aged about 18 to 29 years, were included in the twin cohort. RNA for TCR libraries was isolated from peripheral blood mononuclear cells. A remark on this clonotype: Its antigen is not yet known. Base qualities were left out, and no much larger clone turns up one base away.

Library creation used 5' RACE. TCRdb lists the instrument as Illumina HiSeq 2000. Template switching introduced a universal primer binding site; the final cDNA contained a unique molecular identifier, enabling accurate counting of TCR cDNA molecules. Specific primers in the conserved constant-segment region were used to synthesize first-strand cDNA for the TCR alpha and beta chains. Each cDNA library was double barcoded, with a SMART-Mk sample barcode plus Illumina barcodes, to control for contamination. TruSeq adapter sequences along with Illumina sample barcodes were introduced in two successive PCR steps. Sequencing of the TCR alpha and beta cDNA libraries was done on the Illumina HiSeq platform using custom primers. Regarding the original processing steps: MiGEC processed the raw reads to extract unique molecular identifiers, while MiXCR was used to determine the CDR3 positions. Recombination models were inferred per individual with the repgenHMM and IGoR tools using an EM algorithm. Shared clonotype analysis was performed with the tcR package in R, normalizing sharing by the product of cloneset sizes. To study raw recombination without the effects of thymic and clonal selection, out-of-frame nonproductive sequences were analyzed. The public reads were quality trimmed at Q25 with fastp and then assembled into clones with MiXCR by TCRdb, keeping productive beta chains. All rows with the same CDR3 protein become a single entry with the most common DNA and genes. The authors' filters were not applied to this entry. For this sample the table gives 600,000 to 800,000 distinct CDR3 sequences, of which less than 25% were detected only once. The top ten clones comprise around 4.5% of the sample.

This sample was shared with a second study, whose subject was T cells expressing NK-cell markers. Drawing on the second study: Three sorted T-cell subsets (CD3+CD56+NKG2C+, CD3+CD56+NKG2C- and CD3+CD56-NKG2C+) from about 8 donors had their TCR beta-chain repertoires profiled. Of the eight sequenced donors, seven were found to be HCMV-seropositive and one was found to be HCMV-seronegative. In several experiments an anti-gammadeltaTCR antibody was added to restrict sorting to alphabetaTCR-expressing T cells. In 5 to 7 donors, the dominant CD3+CD56+NKG2C+ clonotypes were found to rank among the top 10 CD8+ clonotypes and to make up roughly 1.0-8% of CD8+ T cells. Those dominant clonotypes were again the most abundant among CD3+CD56-NKG2C+ cells in a few donors, at about 28.3-60.1%. It remained unclear whether the expanded NKG2C-expressing T cell clones were specific for HCMV antigens. Randomly selected healthy volunteers, three men and five women, were used as the eight sequenced donors. A commercial ELISA kit detecting HCMV-specific IgG in serum was used to determine HCMV serostatus. For roughly six donors, bulk peripheral blood T-cell repertoires were additionally sequenced from unsorted PBMC. MIGEC was used to demultiplex reads and group reads by UMI, and MiTCR was used to assemble and quantify clonotypes. To exclude erroneous sequences, only TCR cDNA sequences supported by at least two reads were retained. Downstream repertoire analysis used the tcR package, and clonotypes were matched across fractions by CDR3 nucleotide sequence plus V segment. VDJmatch was used to annotate antigen specificity against VDJdb, with one amino acid substitution allowed in CDR3.

Rearrangement joined TRBV28 to TRBJ2-5, with no reliable assignment of the D segment. The TCR comes from a woman aged 18-29 years in good health. Sequenced sample: PBMCs. At the DNA level, the sequence is TGTGCCAGCAGTTTTACGAGCCGGGAGACCCAGTACTTC. Its amino acids are CASSFTSRETQYF.